Listed below are T cell receptor beta chains from one sample, sequenced in a study of PD-L1 blockade in urothelial cancer. This table comes from immunoSEQ multiplex PCR, and its TCRdb copy is limited to in-frame clones, with some not included. The table has 60,000 to 85,000 clones, roughly 90% seen once. The sample in question was PBMCs, obtained around atezolizumab (anti-PD-L1) treatment. The receptor set was obtained from a woman between 70 and 85 years old with urothelial cancer. Each CDR3 is given with its conserved first and last residue. The order of the fields is J gene, V gene, clone size, D gene, CDR3 DNA, CDR3 protein. D genes are given only for firm matches. Only some rows state a clone size, as once, few, many or a class for expanded clones.

TRBJ2-2 TRBV5-8 NA NA TGTGCCAGCAGCTCCGACAGCACCGGGGAGCTGTTTTTT CASSSDSTGELFF
TRBJ2-5 TRBV5-1 NA NA TGCGCCAGCAACCTGGGCCCCTCGCGCCAAGGAGGGGAGACCCAGTACTTC CASNLGPSRQGGETQYF
TRBJ2-2 TRBV5-1 once TRBD2 TGCGCCAGCAGCAGGTCCGGGACTAGCGGCAACACCGGGGAGCTGTTTTTT CASSRSGTSGNTGELFF
TRBJ2-1 TRBV29-1 NA NA TGCAGCGCCCGGACTACCCTTGTCGGCAATGAGCAGTTCTTC CSARTTLVGNEQFF
TRBJ1-1 TRBV7-2 NA NA TGTGCCAGCAGCTGGGGGGTGGGGAACACTGAAGCTTTCTTT CASSWGVGNTEAFF
TRBJ1-2 TRBV5-8 NA NA TGTGCCAGCAGCTTCGGGACTTATAGCTATGGCTACACCTTC CASSFGTYSYGYTF
TRBJ2-1 TRBV6-5 NA TRBD1 TGTGCCAGCAGTTACGAGAGACAGGGGGCATATGAGCAGTTCTTC CASSYERQGAYEQFF
TRBJ1-2 TRBV7-2 NA TRBD1 TGTGCCAGCAGTTCTGGACAGGGGGTAGAGGGCTACACCTTC CASSSGQGVEGYTF
TRBJ2-5 TRBV5-1 NA NA TGCGCCAGCAGCTTGGAGAACGCTGACATACAAGAGACCCAGTACTTC CASSLENADIQETQYF
TRBJ2-1 TRBV30 NA NA TGTGCCTGGAGTGTGGGGTCTAGCCTCCAGCAGTTCTTC CAWSVGSSLQQFF
TRBJ1-4 TRBV9 NA TRBD1 TGTGCCAGCAGCGCGGGTGACAGGGCGGAAAAACTGTTTTTT CASSAGDRAEKLFF
TRBJ2-1 TRBV27 once NA TGTGCCAGCAGTTTGAGGAAGTTCTTC CASSLRKFF
TRBJ1-3 TRBV30 once NA TGTGCCTGGAGTGTTAGCTCTGGAAACACCATATATTTT CAWSVSSGNTIYF
TRBJ1-1 TRBV4-2 once TRBD1 TGTGCCAGCAGCCCTCAGACAGGGGGGTACACTGAAGCTTTCTTT CASSPQTGGYTEAFF
TRBJ1-2 TRBV2 many NA TGTGCCAGCAGTGAAGCCGCGACAAGCGGGGGCTACACCTTC CASSEAATSGGYTF
TRBJ1-4 TRBV5-1 NA NA TGCGCCAGCAAGGGTACGGAGGCAACTAATGAAAAACTGTTTTTT CASKGTEATNEKLFF
TRBJ2-7 TRBV5-5 many NA TGTGCCAGCAGCTTACAGGTTTACGAGCAGTACTTC CASSLQVYEQYF
TRBJ2-5 TRBV18 NA NA TGTGCCAGCTCACGAAGGGGAGAGACCCAGTACTTC CASSRRGETQYF
TRBJ1-2 TRBV5-4 NA NA TGTGCCAGCAGCTTGAAGCGTGGGAAACAGGGAATCTATGGCTACACCTTC CASSLKRGKQGIYGYTF
TRBJ2-7 TRBV13 once TRBD2 TGTGCCAGCAGCAGGAGGACTAGCGGATTTACCTACGAGCAGTACTTC CASSRRTSGFTYEQYF
TRBJ2-2 TRBV5-6 NA TRBD2 TGTGCCAGCACCAATGTCGGACTAGCGGGGGGGCCGCGCACCGGGGAGCTGTTTTTT CASTNVGLAGGPRTGELFF
TRBJ2-3 TRBV15 NA NA TGTGCCACCAGCAGAGGAGGTTTGGGGAGAAGGGATACGCAGTATTTT CATSRGGLGRRDTQYF
TRBJ1-3 TRBV14 NA NA TGTGCCAGCAGCCAAGATAGTAGACTCACCATATATTTT CASSQDSRLTIYF
TRBJ1-2 TRBV27 NA NA TGTGCCAGCAGTTTAAGTATGGGGGGTAGTGGCTACACCTTC CASSLSMGGSGYTF
TRBJ2-1 TRBV28 NA NA TGTGCCAGCAGTTTATCGGGACTTCAGCTTAATGAGCAGTTCTTC CASSLSGLQLNEQFF
TRBJ1-2 TRBV27 NA TRBD1 TGTGCCAGCAGTCTGGACAGGTCCTATGGCTACACCTTC CASSLDRSYGYTF
TRBJ2-7 TRBV6-1 NA TRBD2 TGTGCCAGCAGTGAAGCGAAGGACTGGGAGACTAGCGGACCCTACGAGCAGTACTTC CASSEAKDWETSGPYEQYF
TRBJ2-5 TRBV7-9 NA TRBD1 TGTGCCAGCAGCTGGATACAGGGGGCGGCGGAGACCCAGTACTTC CASSWIQGAAETQYF
TRBJ2-3 TRBV4-2 NA TRBD2 TGTGCCAGCAGCCAATTTAGCGGGGGTGATGGTACGCAGTATTTT CASSQFSGGDGTQYF
TRBJ2-1 TRBV5-6 NA TRBD1 TGTGCCAGCAGCCCGGGACAGGCTGATGAGCAGTTCTTC CASSPGQADEQFF
TRBJ2-1 TRBV5-1 NA NA TGCGCCAGCAGACCCACCGGGACTGAGATCTCCTACAATGAGCAGTTCTTC CASRPTGTEISYNEQFF
TRBJ2-1 TRBV6-1 once TRBD2 TGTGCCAGCAGTGAGTCTGTGGGGGGACTACTAGCCACCTACAATGAGCAGTTCTTC CASSESVGGLLATYNEQFF
TRBJ1-2 TRBV29-1 NA NA TGCAGCGTTGGGGAGGTGGACTATGGCTACACCTTC CSVGEVDYGYTF
TRBJ1-6 TRBV7-9 NA NA TGTGCCAGCAGCTTAGGACAGAATTCACCCCTCCACTTT CASSLGQNSPLHF
TRBJ2-1 TRBV5-1 once TRBD1 TGCGCCAGCAGCCTGGGACAGGCGATCTACAATGAGCAGTTCTTC CASSLGQAIYNEQFF
TRBJ2-7 TRBV5-1 NA NA TGCGCCAGCAGCTTGGAGAGCGAGCAGTACTTC CASSLESEQYF
TRBJ2-7 TRBV28 NA TRBD1 TGTGCCAGCAGTTTACGACAGGGTCACGAGCAGTACTTC CASSLRQGHEQYF
TRBJ1-1 TRBV7-2 NA TRBD1 TGTGCCAGCAGCGACAGGGCTGGGGGCACTGAAGCTTTCTTT CASSDRAGGTEAFF
TRBJ1-3 TRBV5-1 NA NA TGCGCCAGCAGCTTGGGGGGGGGACGGAACTCTGGAAACACCATATATTTT CASSLGGGRNSGNTIYF
TRBJ2-5 TRBV27 NA TRBD1 TGTGCCAGCAGTTTACGGACAGGGGTAGTAGAGACCCAGTACTTC CASSLRTGVVETQYF
TRBJ2-2 TRBV27 NA NA TGTGCCAGCAGTTTAGCGGCCCGGACCGGGGAGCTGTTTTTT CASSLAARTGELFF
TRBJ2-7 TRBV19 once TRBD1 TGTGCCAGTAGCCCCGGACAGGGGACCTACGAGCAGTACTTC CASSPGQGTYEQYF
TRBJ1-1 TRBV11-2 NA NA TGTGCCAGCAGCTCGGCAGGGGATACTGAAGCTTTCTTT CASSSAGDTEAFF
TRBJ2-2 TRBV19 NA NA TGTGCCAGTAGGGGGGCAGGGGTTACCGGGGAGCTGTTTTTT CASRGAGVTGELFF
TRBJ2-4 TRBV30 NA NA TGTGCCTGGAGTGTACGGGGGTATAGGGCCAAAAACATTCAGTACTTC CAWSVRGYRAKNIQYF
TRBJ1-3 TRBV7-8 NA NA TGTGCCAGCAGCTTAGGAGGGAGTGGTGAGGGAAACACCATATATTTT CASSLGGSGEGNTIYF
TRBJ1-2 TRBV25-1 NA TRBD1 TGTGCCAGTGAGGGACAGGCGGGCGGTGGCTACACCTTC CASEGQAGGGYTF
TRBJ1-2 TRBV6-6 NA NA TGTGCCAGCAGTGACTTTCGTGATGGCTACACCTTC CASSDFRDGYTF
TRBJ2-1 TRBV19 NA NA TGTGCCAGTAAACCCACACGGAGCTCCTACAATGAGCAGTTCTTC CASKPTRSSYNEQFF
TRBJ2-1 TRBV5-1 NA TRBD2 TGCGCCAGCAGCTTGGCGGGACTAGCGGGCCAAAATGAGCAGTTCTTC CASSLAGLAGQNEQFF